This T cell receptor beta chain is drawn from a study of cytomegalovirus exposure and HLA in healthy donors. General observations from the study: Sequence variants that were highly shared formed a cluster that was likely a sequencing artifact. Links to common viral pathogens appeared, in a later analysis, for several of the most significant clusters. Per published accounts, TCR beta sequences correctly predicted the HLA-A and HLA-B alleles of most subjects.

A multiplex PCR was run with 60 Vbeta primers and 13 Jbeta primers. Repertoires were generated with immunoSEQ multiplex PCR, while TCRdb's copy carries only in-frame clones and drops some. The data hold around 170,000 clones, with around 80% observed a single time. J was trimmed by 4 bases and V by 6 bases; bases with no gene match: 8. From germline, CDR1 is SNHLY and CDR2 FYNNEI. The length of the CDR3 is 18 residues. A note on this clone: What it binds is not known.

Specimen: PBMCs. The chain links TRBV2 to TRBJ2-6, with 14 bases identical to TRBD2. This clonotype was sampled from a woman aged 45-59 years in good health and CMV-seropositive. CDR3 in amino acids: CASRTTSGRESGANVLTF. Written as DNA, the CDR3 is TGTGCCAGCAGGACGACTAGCGGGAGGGAATCCGGGGCCAACGTCCTGACTTTC.